One sample yielded the 6 T cell receptor beta chains listed below, sequenced in a study of blood T cell repertoires in COVID-19. Some clones are missing from TCRdb's copy, which holds only in-frame ones; the method was immunoSEQ multiplex PCR. The repertoire includes roughly 100,000 clones, approximately 80% of them detected once, and 4% to 5.5% sits in the top ten. The sample comprised peripheral blood. The receptor set was obtained from a human donor in a cohort sampled during active COVID-19.

In its sample, this clone was seen once. Other DNA sequences in this sample translate to the same CDR3. The gene calls are TRBV5-1 and TRBJ2-7; 7 bases map to TRBD1. Germline CDR1 reads SGHRS; CDR2 reads YFSETQ. With 4 bases clipped from V and 3 bases from J, the junction kept 1 base outside the gene matches. The CDR3 length is 12 residues. CDR3 protein: CASSRDSYEQYF. Written as DNA, the CDR3 is TGCGCCAGCAGCAGGGACAGCTACGAGCAGTACTTC.

This sequence joins TRBV19 and TRBJ2-7; 10 bases fit TRBD1. The J segment lost 0 bases and the V segment lost 5 bases, leaving 7 bases of the junction unmatched. Germline-derived CDR1 and CDR2 are LNHDA and SQIVND (reference sequence). This CDR3 region has 16 residues. The DNA for the CDR3 is TGTGCCAGTAGTCCGGGGAGGACAGGGGGCTCCTACGAGCAGTACTTC. It specifies CASSPGRTGGSYEQYF.

This chain connects TRBV27 to TRBJ1-5; 7 nucleotides line up with TRBD1. The germline gives CDR1 MNHEY, CDR2 SMNVEV (reference sequence). With 2 bases clipped from V and 4 bases from J, the junction kept 2 bases outside the gene matches. CDR3 length: 14 amino acids. For the CDR3, the DNA is TGTGCCAGCAGTTTAGGGGACAGAAATCAGCCCCAGCATTTT. Its protein product is CASSLGDRNQPQHF.

The genes are TRBV12-5 and TRBJ1-2; no reliable D call. V was trimmed by 6 bases and J by 4 bases, leaving 12 bases between them. CDR3 size: 13 residues. Germline lookup yields CDR1 LGHNT and CDR2 FRNRAP. CDR3 loop: CASGATTGYGYTF. The CDR3 coding sequence is TGTGCTAGTGGGGCGACCACGGGCTATGGCTACACCTTC.

The chain couples TRBV3-1 (or the pseudogene TRBV3-2) to TRBJ2-7; D might be TRBD2 (6 bases). The CDR3 has 15 residues. The V gene lost 4 bases and the J gene lost 7 bases, with 20 bases spanning the gap. Per germline, CDR1 LGHDT and CDR2 YNNKEL (reference sequence). The CDR3 is CASSPYGGTTGEQYF. Written as DNA, the CDR3 is TGTGCCAGCAGCCCCTACGGGGGAACTACGGGGGAGCAGTACTTC.

The chain combines TRBV5-1 with TRBJ2-7; D is unclear. This CDR3 comprises 13 residues. Germline V gene sequence: CDR1 SGHRS, CDR2 YFSETQ. The V and J ends lost 1 base and 2 bases respectively, with 7 bases between them. The CDR3 coding sequence is TGCGCCAGCAGCTTGCCGCCAGCCTACGAGCAGTACTTC. Amino acids: CASSLPPAYEQYF.